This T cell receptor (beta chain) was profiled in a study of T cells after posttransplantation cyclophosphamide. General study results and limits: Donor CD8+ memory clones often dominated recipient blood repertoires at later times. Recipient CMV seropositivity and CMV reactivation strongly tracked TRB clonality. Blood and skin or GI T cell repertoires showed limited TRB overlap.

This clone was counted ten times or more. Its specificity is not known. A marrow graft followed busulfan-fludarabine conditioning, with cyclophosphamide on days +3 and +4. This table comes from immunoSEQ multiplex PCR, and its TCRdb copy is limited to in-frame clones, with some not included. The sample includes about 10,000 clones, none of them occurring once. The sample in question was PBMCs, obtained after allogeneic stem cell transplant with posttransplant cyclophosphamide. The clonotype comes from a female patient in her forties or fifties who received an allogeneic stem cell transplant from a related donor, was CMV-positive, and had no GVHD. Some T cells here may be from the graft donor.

The CDR3 DNA is TGTGCCAGCAGGGGTGGGGTAGCGGGGGTGAAAGATACGCAGTATTTT. Translation: CASRGGVAGVKDTQYF. V gene TRBV11-2 combines with J gene TRBJ2-3; 9 bases fit TRBD2. V shed 6 bases and J 5 bases; nucleotides not matched to a gene: 12. This CDR3 is 16 amino acids long. Germline lookup yields CDR1 SGHAT and CDR2 FQNNGV. Looking up the rest from reference TRBV11-2 and TRBJ2-3 gives the full variable domain: EAGVAQSPRYKIIEKRQSVAFWCNPISGHATLYWYQQILGQGPKLLIQFQNNGVVDDSQLPKDRFSAERLKGVDSTLKIQPAKLEDSAVYLCASRGGVAGVKDTQYFGPGTRLTVL.